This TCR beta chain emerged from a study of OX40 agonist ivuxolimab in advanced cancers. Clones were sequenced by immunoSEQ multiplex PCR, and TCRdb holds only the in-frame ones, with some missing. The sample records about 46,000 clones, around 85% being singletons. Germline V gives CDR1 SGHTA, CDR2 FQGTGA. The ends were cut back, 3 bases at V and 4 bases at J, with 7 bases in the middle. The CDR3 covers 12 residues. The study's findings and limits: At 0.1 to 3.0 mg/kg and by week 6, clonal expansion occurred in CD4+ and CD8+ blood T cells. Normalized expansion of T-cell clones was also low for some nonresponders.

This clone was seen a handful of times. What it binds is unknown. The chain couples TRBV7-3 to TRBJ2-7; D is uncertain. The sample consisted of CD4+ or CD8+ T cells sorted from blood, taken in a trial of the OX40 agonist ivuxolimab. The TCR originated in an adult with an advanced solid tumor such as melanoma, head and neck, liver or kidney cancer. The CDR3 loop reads CASSLSSYEQYF. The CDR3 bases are TGTGCCAGCAGCTTGTCCTCGTACGAGCAGTACTTC.